These T cell receptor beta chains were read from a single sample in a study of blood T cell repertoires in COVID-19. Profiling relied on immunoSEQ multiplex PCR, and the TCRdb table lists in-frame clones only, not all of them. The table has about 83,000 clones, about 88% seen once. Sequenced: peripheral blood. The source is a woman older than 75 with active or convalescent COVID-19. The CDR3 runs from the conserved cysteine through the conserved F or W. The D gene is left open where the match is weak. A clone size is listed for some rows: how often the clone was seen (once, few, many), or a class if it is expanded.

V gene	D gene	clone size	J gene	CDR3 protein	CDR3 DNA
TRBV5-6	-	-	TRBJ1-2	CASSLAETGFKNTF	TGTGCCAGCAGCTTGGCCGAGACGGGATTTAAGAACACCTTC
TRBV4-1	TRBD1	-	TRBJ2-7	CASSQPLSGSGGSYEQYF	TGCGCCAGCAGTCAACCCCTTAGTGGTTCAGGGGGCTCCTACGAGCAGTACTTC
TRBV3-1/TRBV3-2	-	few	TRBJ2-7	CASSQRTASYEQYF	TGTGCCAGCAGCCAACGGACAGCCTCCTACGAGCAGTACTTC
TRBV28	TRBD2	once	TRBJ2-3	CASSFLAGGPARTDTQYF	TGTGCCAGCAGTTTTCTAGCGGGGGGACCCGCCCGCACAGATACGCAGTATTTT
TRBV3-1/TRBV3-2	-	-	TRBJ1-3	CASSHNRSNTIYF	TGTGCCAGCAGCCATAACAGGTCCAACACCATATATTTT
TRBV27	TRBD1	-	TRBJ1-5	CASSLIGGLGNQPQHF	TGTGCCAGCAGTTTAATAGGGGGCTTAGGCAATCAGCCCCAGCATTTT
TRBV25-1	-	-	TRBJ2-5	CASGQQETQYF	TGTGCCAGCGGGCAGCAAGAGACCCAGTACTTC
TRBV28	TRBD1	-	TRBJ1-1	CASSPAGGTEAFF	TGTGCCAGCAGTCCAGCAGGGGGCACTGAAGCTTTCTTT
TRBV5-1	TRBD1	-	TRBJ2-5	CASSLGQGGTQYF	TGCGCCAGCAGCTTAGGACAGGGGGGGACCCAGTACTTC
TRBV19	TRBD1	few	TRBJ2-7	CATVGQGGDEQYF	TGTGCCACCGTAGGACAGGGAGGTGACGAGCAGTACTTC
TRBV7-6	-	once	TRBJ2-7	CASSLGQGGNEQYF	TGTGCCAGCAGCTTAGGACAGGGAGGAAACGAGCAGTACTTC
TRBV11-2	TRBD1	-	TRBJ1-1	CASSWRTGGYTEAFF	TGTGCCAGCAGCTGGAGGACAGGGGGCTACACTGAAGCTTTCTTT
TRBV7-9	-	-	TRBJ2-7	CASSLVGGTDYEQYF	TGTGCCAGCAGCTTAGTTGGCGGGACAGACTACGAGCAGTACTTC
TRBV3-1/TRBV3-2	-	-	TRBJ1-2	CASSQGLLYGYTF	TGTGCCAGCAGCCAAGGACTCCTCTATGGCTACACCTTC
TRBV6-5	-	-	TRBJ2-2	CASRRQGELFF	TGTGCCAGCAGGCGACAGGGGGAGCTGTTTTTT
TRBV6-2/TRBV6-3	TRBD2	-	TRBJ2-7	CASSYPLTSGPYEQYF	TGTGCCAGCAGTTACCCGTTGACTAGCGGCCCCTACGAGCAGTACTTC
TRBV10-3	TRBD1	-	TRBJ1-5	CAISMEPGGGNQPQHF	TGTGCCATCAGCATGGAACCAGGGGGTGGCAATCAGCCCCAGCATTTT
TRBV7-9	-	-	TRBJ1-6	CASSFGTDYSPLHF	TGTGCCAGCAGCTTCGGGACTGACTATTCACCCCTCCACTTT
TRBV7-3	-	few	TRBJ2-3	CASSDYQDSTDTQYF	TGTGCCAGCAGCGACTACCAGGACTCCACAGATACGCAGTATTTT
TRBV7-9	TRBD1	once	TRBJ1-5	CASSPDSGTGISNQPQHF	TGTGCCAGCAGCCCCGACTCCGGGACAGGGATTAGCAATCAGCCCCAGCATTTT
TRBV4-1	TRBD2	few	TRBJ2-1	CASSQELAGNYNEQFF	TGCGCCAGCAGCCAAGAACTAGCGGGGAATTACAATGAGCAGTTCTTC
TRBV11-1	-	-	TRBJ1-1	CASTFNQGGRPTEAFF	TGTGCCAGCACTTTCAATCAAGGGGGACGGCCCACTGAAGCTTTCTTT
TRBV7-2	-	-	TRBJ1-2	CASSLVGRPYGYTF	TGTGCCAGCAGCTTAGTGGGCAGGCCCTATGGCTACACCTTC
TRBV7-2	-	-	TRBJ1-2	CASSLASGGRVGYTF	TGTGCCAGCAGCTTAGCTTCCGGGGGGCGCGTTGGCTACACCTTC
TRBV9	-	-	TRBJ2-3	CASSVEQGGPDTQYF	TGTGCCAGCAGCGTAGAACAGGGGGGGCCAGATACGCAGTATTTT
TRBV5-4	TRBD2	-	TRBJ2-3	CASSLRLAGGADTQYF	TGTGCCAGCAGCCTAAGACTAGCGGGGGGGGCAGATACGCAGTATTTT
TRBV4-1	-	-	TRBJ2-3	CASSQHQISGFTQYF	TGCGCCAGCAGCCAACATCAGATTTCGGGGTTCACGCAGTATTTT
TRBV23-1	-	few	TRBJ2-5	CASSQPTGRFETQYF	TGCGCCAGCAGTCAACCCACAGGGAGATTTGAGACCCAGTACTTC
TRBV7-2	-	-	TRBJ2-7	CASSSDRLYEQYF	TGTGCCAGCAGTTCCGACAGGCTCTACGAGCAGTACTTC
TRBV4-3	TRBD2	-	TRBJ2-1	CASSQEGLAGPNEQFF	TGCGCCAGCAGCCAGGAGGGACTAGCGGGACCGAATGAGCAGTTCTTC
TRBV10-3	TRBD1	-	TRBJ2-2	CAISEPILMTGGDTGELFF	TGTGCCATCAGTGAGCCGATACTAATGACAGGGGGGGACACCGGGGAGCTGTTTTTT
TRBV19	-	-	TRBJ1-2	CASSPGGGYTF	TGTGCCAGTAGTCCCGGGGGGGGCTACACCTTC